The 8 T cell receptor beta chains listed next were all sequenced from one sample in a study of patients and donors after allogeneic stem cell transplantation. TCRdb itself ran the RT-PCR reads through MiXCR, one entry per CDR3 protein. The sample yields about 110,000 distinct CDR3 sequences, over 30% seen once. Sequencing was carried out using blood, either unsorted or a sorted T cell fraction (not recorded which). The receptor set was obtained from a human donor who was either an allogeneic HSCT recipient or a stem cell or donor lymphocyte infusion donor (not recorded which). It is not recorded whose cells these are; they may come from a transplant donor.

This clonotype was seen a few times. The chain joins TRBV19 to TRBJ2-7; 10 bases fit TRBD2. Germline V gives CDR1 LNHDA, CDR2 SQIVND (reference sequence). This CDR3 contains 14 residues. Trimming cost V 6 bases and J 3 bases; bases outside gene matches: 5. CDR3 in amino acids: CASSPSGRNYEQYF. CDR3 in DNA: TGTGCCAGTAGCCCTAGCGGGAGAAACTACGAGCAGTACTTC.

In this sample, this clonotype turned up a few times. This chain connects TRBV7-2 to TRBJ2-1, with a weak D call TRBD2 (5 bases). Germline V gene data show CDR1 as SGHTA and CDR2 as FQGNSA. V dropped 1 base and J dropped 4 bases, with 20 bases sitting between them. This CDR3 is built from 18 residues. CDR3 in DNA: TGTGCCAGCAGCTTAGTCGCCCACACGCGAGGGAAATACAATGAGCAGTTCTTC. This translates into CASSLVAHTRGKYNEQFF.

This clonotype turned up a few times. The genes are TRBV6-5 and TRBJ1-1; perhaps TRBD1 as D (6 bases). V was cut by 3 bases and J by 5 bases, with 13 bases left in between. Germline V gene sequence: CDR1 MNHEY, CDR2 SVGAGI. The CDR3 sequence is 14 residues long. CDR3 coding DNA: TGTGCCAGCAGTTATTCTGCAGGGGTTACTGAAGCTTTCTTT. This encodes CASSYSAGVTEAFF.

The chain uses TRBV4-2 and TRBJ2-2; possible D gene TRBD1, 6 bases. This CDR3 has 16 amino acids. With 1 base removed from V and 7 bases from J, the gap between germline ends came to 16 bases. Germline V CDR1 and CDR2: LGHNA, YNFKEQ. CDR3 coding DNA: TGTGCCAGCAGCCAAGCGGGTTACACCAGGGGCGGGGAGCTGTTTTTT. This encodes CASSQAGYTRGGELFF.

This sequence joins TRBV6-2 or TRBV6-3 and TRBJ2-7; 10 bases are shared with TRBD2. V shed 2 bases and J 1 base; nucleotides not matched to a gene: 14. From germline, CDR1 is MNHEY and CDR2 SVGEGT. CDR3 length: 19 residues. The CDR3 sequence is CASSYGGVRHSGRSYEQYF. CDR3 bases: TGTGCCAGCAGTTACGGTGGTGTCAGACATAGCGGGAGGTCCTACGAGCAGTACTTC.

This clonotype has at least ten counts. The chain carries TRBV6-6 and TRBJ1-3; unclear D gene. The ends were cut back, 2 bases at V and 6 bases at J, with 2 bases in the middle. This CDR3 has 11 amino acids. Looked up from germline, CDR1 is MNHNY and CDR2 is SVGAGI (reference sequence). CDR3 sequence (DNA): TGTGCCAGCAGTTACGAAAACACCATATATTTT. Its protein is CASSYENTIYF.

This clonotype has more than one count but fewer than ten. The CDR3 region has the DNA TGTGCCAGCAGTGAATTAGGACTGACCGATGAAAAACTGTTTTTT. It codes for CASSELGLTDEKLFF. V usage is TRBV28 and J usage is TRBJ1-4; D is undetermined. Deletions cut 5 bases from V and 6 bases from J, with 16 bases between. Germline CDR1 MDHEN, CDR2 SYDVKM. There are 15 residues in the CDR3.

The V call is TRBV7-2, the J call TRBJ1-5; no clear D. From germline, CDR1 is SGHTA and CDR2 FQGNSA. The V and J ends lost 5 bases and 5 bases respectively, with 10 bases between them. This CDR3 is built from 13 residues. DNA of the CDR3: TGTGCCAGCAGCCCTAAATTTGATCAGCCCCAGCATTTT. It yields the protein CASSPKFDQPQHF.